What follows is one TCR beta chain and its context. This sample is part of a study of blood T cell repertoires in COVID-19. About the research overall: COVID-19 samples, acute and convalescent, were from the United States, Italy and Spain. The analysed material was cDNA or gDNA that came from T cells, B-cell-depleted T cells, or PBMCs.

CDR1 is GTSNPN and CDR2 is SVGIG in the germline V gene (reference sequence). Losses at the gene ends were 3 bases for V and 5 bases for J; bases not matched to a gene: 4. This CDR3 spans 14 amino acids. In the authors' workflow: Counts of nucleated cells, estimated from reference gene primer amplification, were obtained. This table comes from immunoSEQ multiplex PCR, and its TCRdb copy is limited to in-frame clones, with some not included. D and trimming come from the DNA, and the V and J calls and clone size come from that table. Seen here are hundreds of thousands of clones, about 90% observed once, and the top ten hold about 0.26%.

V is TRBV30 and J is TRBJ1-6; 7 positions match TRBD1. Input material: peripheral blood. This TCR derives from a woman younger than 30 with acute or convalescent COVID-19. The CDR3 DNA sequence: TGTGCCTGGAGGTTGGACAGGAATAATTCACCCCTCCACTTT. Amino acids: CAWRLDRNNSPLHF. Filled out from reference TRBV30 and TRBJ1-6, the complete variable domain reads SQTIHQWPATLVQPVGSPLSLECTVEGTSNPNLYWYRQAAGRGLQLLFYSVGIGQISSEVPQNLSASRPQDRQFILSSKKLLLSDSGFYLCAWRLDRNNSPLHFGNGTRLTVT.